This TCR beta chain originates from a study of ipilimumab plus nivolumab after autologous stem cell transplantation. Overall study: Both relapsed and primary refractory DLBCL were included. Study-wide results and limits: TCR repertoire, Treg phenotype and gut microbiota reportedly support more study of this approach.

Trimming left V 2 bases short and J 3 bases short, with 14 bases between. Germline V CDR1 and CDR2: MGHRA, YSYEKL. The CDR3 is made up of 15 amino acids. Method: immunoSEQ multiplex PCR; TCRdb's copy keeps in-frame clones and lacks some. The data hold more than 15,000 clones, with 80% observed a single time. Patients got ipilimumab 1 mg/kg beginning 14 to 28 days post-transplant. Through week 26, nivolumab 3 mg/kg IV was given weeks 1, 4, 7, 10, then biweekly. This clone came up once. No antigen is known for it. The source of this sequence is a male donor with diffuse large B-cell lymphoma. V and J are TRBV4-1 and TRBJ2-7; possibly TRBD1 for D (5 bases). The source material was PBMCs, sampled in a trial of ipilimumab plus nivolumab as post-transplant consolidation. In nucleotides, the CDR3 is TGCGCCAGCAGCCAACTTACTGACAGTAACTACGAGCAGTACTTC. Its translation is CASSQLTDSNYEQYF.